Listed below are T cell receptor beta chains from one sample, sequenced in a study of molecular identifiers for immune sequencing clone quantification. TCRdb passed the PCR reads through MiXCR, listing each CDR3 protein once. The table includes about half a million distinct CDR3 sequences, about a quarter detected once. The sequenced sample consisted of naive CD8+ T cells from blood, with Jurkat cell RNA spiked in. These receptors all stem from a human donor in good health. Some libraries in this study had Jurkat cell RNA spiked in. CDR3s include the opening cysteine and the closing phenylalanine or tryptophan. The D gene is left open where the match is weak. Rows may omit the clone size; those that give it use once, few, many or a size class.

-	-	TRBV23-1	TRBJ1-2	CASSQMRSNGYTF	TGCGCCAGCAGTCAAATGAGGAGCAATGGCTACACCTTC
few	-	TRBV5-1	TRBJ2-7	CASSHQTDYEQYF	TGCGCCAGCAGTCATCAGACAGACTACGAGCAGTACTTC
many	TRBD1	TRBV4-3	TRBJ1-4	CASSQDSGQAANEKLFF	TGCGCCAGCAGCCAAGACTCCGGACAGGCCGCTAATGAAAAACTGTTTTTT
-	TRBD2	TRBV11-1	TRBJ2-3	CASSFLREGHIDTQYF	TGTGCCAGCAGCTTTCTTCGGGAGGGCCATATAGATACGCAGTATTTT
few	-	TRBV5-8	TRBJ2-4	CASSPAATPAKNIQYF	TGTGCCAGCAGCCCCGCCGCGACACCAGCCAAAAACATTCAGTACTTC
-	-	TRBV2	TRBJ1-4	CASSARDYTNEKLFF	TGTGCCAGCAGTGCGCGAGATTACACGAATGAAAAACTGTTTTTT
few	-	TRBV7-9	TRBJ1-4	CASSLIEGPTNEKLFF	TGTGCCAGCAGCTTAATTGAGGGTCCCACTAATGAAAAACTGTTTTTT
few	-	TRBV6-5	TRBJ2-3	CASSYSRYTDTQYF	TGTGCCAGCAGTTACTCTCGGTACACAGATACGCAGTATTTT
many	TRBD2	TRBV29-1	TRBJ2-7	CSVQTSGNEQYF	TGCAGCGTCCAGACTAGCGGGAACGAGCAGTACTTC
-	-	TRBV6-5	TRBJ1-6	CASSGGTPGPYNSPLHF	TGTGCCAGCAGTGGCGGGACACCTGGACCTTATAATTCACCCCTCCACTTT
-	TRBD2	TRBV20-1	TRBJ2-1	CSAEEGLAGVEQFF	TGCAGTGCCGAAGAAGGACTAGCGGGAGTCGAGCAGTTCTTC
few	-	TRBV25-1	TRBJ1-4	CASSEAISNEKLFF	TGTGCCAGCAGTGAGGCTATTTCTAATGAAAAACTGTTTTTT
few	-	TRBV3-1	TRBJ2-7	CASSSDAEQYF	TGTGCCAGCAGCTCGGACGCGGAGCAGTACTTC
-	-	TRBV9	TRBJ1-2	CASSVRSKHYGYTF	TGTGCCAGCAGCGTCAGGAGCAAGCACTATGGCTACACCTTC
few	TRBD1	TRBV4-3	TRBJ2-7	CASTLYRGSDEQYF	TGCGCCAGCACCCTTTACAGGGGTTCCGACGAGCAGTACTTC
-	-	TRBV29-1	TRBJ1-2	CSVTDNTYGYTF	TGCAGCGTTACGGACAACACCTATGGCTACACCTTC
few	TRBD1	TRBV6-6	TRBJ1-1	CASFGTANTEAFF	TGTGCCAGCTTTGGGACAGCGAACACTGAAGCTTTCTTT
few	TRBD1	TRBV12-3/TRBV12-4	TRBJ1-2	CASSSALDRSTYGYTF	TGTGCCAGCAGTTCTGCCTTGGACAGGAGCACCTATGGCTACACCTTC
few	-	TRBV27	TRBJ2-7	CASSFRSRSEQYF	TGTGCCAGCAGTTTTAGGTCCCGGTCCGAGCAGTACTTC
-	-	TRBV6-2/TRBV6-3	TRBJ2-5	CASSYLAETQYF	TGTGCCAGCAGTTACTTGGCAGAGACCCAGTACTTC
-	-	TRBV19	TRBJ1-3	CASSSGGLFSGNTIYF	TGTGCCAGTAGTTCGGGGGGACTATTCTCTGGAAACACCATATATTTT
many	-	TRBV6-2/TRBV6-3	TRBJ2-5	CASWGVLQETQYF	TGTGCCAGCTGGGGAGTACTCCAAGAGACCCAGTACTTC
once	-	TRBV19	TRBJ1-1	CAGSIGNTEAFF	TGTGCCGGTAGTATTGGTAACACTGAAGCTTTCTTT
few	-	TRBV24-1	TRBJ2-2	CATRQNTGELFF	TGTGCCACCAGGCAGAACACCGGGGAGCTGTTTTTT
-	-	TRBV20-1	TRBJ1-2	CSARDAGDHGYTF	TGCAGTGCTAGAGACGCGGGGGACCATGGCTACACCTTC
many	-	TRBV6-5	TRBJ1-1	CASSYGKNTEAFF	TGTGCCAGCAGTTACGGGAAGAACACTGAAGCTTTCTTT
many	-	TRBV28	TRBJ2-7	CASSLYARTYEQYF	TGTGCCAGCAGTTTATATGCCAGGACCTACGAGCAGTACTTC
-	-	TRBV27	TRBJ1-6	CASSASHSPLHF	TGTGCCAGCAGTGCCTCACATTCACCCCTCCACTTT
-	TRBD2	TRBV20-1	TRBJ2-1	CSALGTSGRYNEQFF	TGCAGTGCTCTGGGGACTAGCGGGAGGTACAATGAGCAGTTCTTC
-	-	TRBV11-3	TRBJ2-5	CASSLGIGSESQKTQYF	TGTGCCAGCAGCTTAGGTATAGGTAGCGAGAGTCAAAAGACCCAGTACTTC
-	TRBD1	TRBV15	TRBJ1-3	CATSRDSTGNTIYF	TGTGCCACCAGCCGGGACAGCACTGGAAACACCATATATTTT
-	TRBD1	TRBV15	TRBJ1-5	CATSRPDRGLNQPQHF	TGTGCCACCAGCAGACCTGACAGGGGACTCAATCAGCCCCAGCATTTT
few	-	TRBV19	TRBJ2-7	CASSIDGHLLREQYF	TGTGCCAGTAGTATAGATGGACACCTACTACGAGAGCAGTACTTC
-	-	TRBV7-6	TRBJ2-7	CASSLGGQGEQYF	TGTGCCAGCAGCTTAGGGGGGCAGGGCGAGCAGTACTTC
-	-	TRBV6-6	TRBJ2-3	CASRADTYSFTDTQYF	TGTGCCAGCAGGGCCGACACTTACAGCTTCACAGATACGCAGTATTTT
many	TRBD2	TRBV6-6	TRBJ2-3	CASTPLADGSDTQYF	TGTGCCAGCACCCCACTAGCGGACGGATCAGATACGCAGTATTTT
-	-	TRBV20-1	TRBJ1-4	CSAPDPQRATNEKLFF	TGCAGTGCTCCAGACCCACAGCGTGCAACTAATGAAAAACTGTTTTTT
-	-	TRBV18	TRBJ2-1	CASSPPLAGPNEQFF	TGTGCCAGCTCACCACCGCTGGCAGGCCCCAATGAGCAGTTCTTC
-	-	TRBV13	TRBJ2-7	CASSQGGGGSYEQYF	TGTGCCAGCAGCCAAGGTGGGGGTGGATCCTACGAGCAGTACTTC
-	-	TRBV4-1	TRBJ2-7	CASSPRDGTNEQYF	TGCGCCAGCAGCCCGCGGGACGGGACCAACGAGCAGTACTTC